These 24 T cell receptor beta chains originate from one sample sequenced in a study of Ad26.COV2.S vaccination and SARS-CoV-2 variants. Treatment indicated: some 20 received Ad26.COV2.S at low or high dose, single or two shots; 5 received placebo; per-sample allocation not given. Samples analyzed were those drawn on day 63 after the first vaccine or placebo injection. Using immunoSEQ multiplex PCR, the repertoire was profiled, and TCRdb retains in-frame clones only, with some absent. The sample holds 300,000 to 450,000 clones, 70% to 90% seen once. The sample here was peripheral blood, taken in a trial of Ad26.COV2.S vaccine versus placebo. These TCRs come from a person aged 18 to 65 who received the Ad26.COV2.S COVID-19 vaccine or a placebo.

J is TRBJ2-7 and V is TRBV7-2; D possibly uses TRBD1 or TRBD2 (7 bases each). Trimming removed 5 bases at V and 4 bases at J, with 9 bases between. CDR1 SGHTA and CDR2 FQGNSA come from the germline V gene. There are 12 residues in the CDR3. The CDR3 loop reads CASSQGGYEQYF. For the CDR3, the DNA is TGTGCCAGCAGCCAGGGGGGGTACGAGCAGTACTTC.

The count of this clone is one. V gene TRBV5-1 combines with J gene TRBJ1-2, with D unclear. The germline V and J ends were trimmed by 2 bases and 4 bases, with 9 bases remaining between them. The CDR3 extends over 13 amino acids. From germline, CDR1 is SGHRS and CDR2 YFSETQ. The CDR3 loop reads CASSLEGTYGYTF. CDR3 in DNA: TGCGCCAGCAGCTTAGAAGGTACCTATGGCTACACCTTC.

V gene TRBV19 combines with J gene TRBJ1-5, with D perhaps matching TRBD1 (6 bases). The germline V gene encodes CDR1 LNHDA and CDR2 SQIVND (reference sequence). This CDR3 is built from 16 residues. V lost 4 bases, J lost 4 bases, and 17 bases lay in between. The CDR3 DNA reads TGTGCCAGTAGTACGGGGGAGGGGAGGGGGAATCAGCCCCAGCATTTT. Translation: CASSTGEGRGNQPQHF.

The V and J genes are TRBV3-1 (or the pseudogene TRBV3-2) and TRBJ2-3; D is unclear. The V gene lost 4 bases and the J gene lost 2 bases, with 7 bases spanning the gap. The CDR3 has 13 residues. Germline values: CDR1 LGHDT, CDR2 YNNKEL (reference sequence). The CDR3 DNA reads TGTGCCAGCAGCCTGGTGGACACAGATACGCAGTATTTT. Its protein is CASSLVDTDTQYF.

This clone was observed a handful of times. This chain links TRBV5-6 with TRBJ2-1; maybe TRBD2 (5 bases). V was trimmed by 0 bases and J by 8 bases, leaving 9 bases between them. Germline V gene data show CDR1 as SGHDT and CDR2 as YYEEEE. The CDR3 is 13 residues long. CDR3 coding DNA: TGTGCCAGCAGCTTGGAGGGAGTGGATGAGCAGTTCTTC. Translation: CASSLEGVDEQFF.

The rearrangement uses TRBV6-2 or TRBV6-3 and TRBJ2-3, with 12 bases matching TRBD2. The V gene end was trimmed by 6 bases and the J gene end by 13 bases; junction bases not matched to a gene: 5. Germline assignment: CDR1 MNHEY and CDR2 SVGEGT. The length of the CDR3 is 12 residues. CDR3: CASSPLAGGKYF. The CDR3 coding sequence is TGTGCCAGCAGCCCCCTAGCGGGGGGGAAGTATTTT.

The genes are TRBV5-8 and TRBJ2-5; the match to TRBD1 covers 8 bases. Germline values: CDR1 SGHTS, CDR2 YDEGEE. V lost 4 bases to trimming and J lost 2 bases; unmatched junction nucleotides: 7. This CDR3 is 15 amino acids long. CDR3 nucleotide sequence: TGTGCCAGCAGCCTCTACGGACAGGGTCAAGAGACCCAGTACTTC. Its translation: CASSLYGQGQETQYF.

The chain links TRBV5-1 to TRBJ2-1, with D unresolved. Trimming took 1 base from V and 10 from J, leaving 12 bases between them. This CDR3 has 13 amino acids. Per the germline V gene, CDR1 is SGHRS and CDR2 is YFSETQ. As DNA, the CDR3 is TGCGCCAGCAGCTTGACTCAGGTTAGGGAGCAGTTCTTC. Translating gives CASSLTQVREQFF.

Here the CDR3 DNA reads TGTGCCAGCTCACCAATAGCGGGAAGGTACAATGGGGAGGAGCAGTTCTTC. This sequence encodes CASSPIAGRYNGEEQFF. The rearrangement uses TRBV18 and TRBJ2-1, with TRBD2 identical over 8 bases. The length of the CDR3 is 17 residues. The V gene end was trimmed by 2 bases and the J gene end by 10 bases; junction bases not matched to a gene: 16. CDR1 is KGHSH and CDR2 is LQKENI in the germline V gene.

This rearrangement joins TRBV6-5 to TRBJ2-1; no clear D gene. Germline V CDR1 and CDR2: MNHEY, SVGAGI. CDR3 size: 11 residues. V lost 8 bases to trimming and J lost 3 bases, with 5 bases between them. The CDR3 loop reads CASRGYNEQFF. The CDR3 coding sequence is TGTGCCAGCCGAGGCTACAATGAGCAGTTCTTC.

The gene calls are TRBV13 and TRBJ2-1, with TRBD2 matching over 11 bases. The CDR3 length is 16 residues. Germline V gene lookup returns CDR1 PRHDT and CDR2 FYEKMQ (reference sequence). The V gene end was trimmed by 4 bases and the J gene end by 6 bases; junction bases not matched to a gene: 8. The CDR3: CASSSIAGGPVNEQFF. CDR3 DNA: TGTGCCAGCAGCTCAATAGCGGGAGGGCCGGTCAATGAGCAGTTCTTC. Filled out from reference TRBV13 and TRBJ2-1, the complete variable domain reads AAGVIQSPRHLIKEKRETATLKCYPIPRHDTVYWYQQGPGQDPQFLISFYEKMQSDKGSIPDRFSAQQFSDYHSELNMSSLELGDSALYFCASSSIAGGPVNEQFFGPGTRLTVL.

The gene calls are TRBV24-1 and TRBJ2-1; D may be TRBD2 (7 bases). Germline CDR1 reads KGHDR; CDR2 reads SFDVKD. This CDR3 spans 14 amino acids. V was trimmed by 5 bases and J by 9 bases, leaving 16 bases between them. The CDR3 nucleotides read TGTGCCACCAGTGCATTTGGGGGGGCTGGTGAGCAGTTCTTC. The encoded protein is CATSAFGGAGEQFF.

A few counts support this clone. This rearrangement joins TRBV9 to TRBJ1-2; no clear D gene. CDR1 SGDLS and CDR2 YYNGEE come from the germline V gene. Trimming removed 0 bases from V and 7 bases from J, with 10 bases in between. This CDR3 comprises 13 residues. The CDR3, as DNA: TGTGCCAGCAGCGTAGCTGAGAGGACTGGCTACACCTTC. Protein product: CASSVAERTGYTF. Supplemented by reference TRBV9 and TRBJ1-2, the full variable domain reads DSGVTQTPKHLITATGQRVTLRCSPRSGDLSVYWYQQSLDQGLQFLIQYYNGEERAKGNILERFSAQQFPDLHSELNLSSLELGDSALYFCASSVAERTGYTFGSGTRLTVV.

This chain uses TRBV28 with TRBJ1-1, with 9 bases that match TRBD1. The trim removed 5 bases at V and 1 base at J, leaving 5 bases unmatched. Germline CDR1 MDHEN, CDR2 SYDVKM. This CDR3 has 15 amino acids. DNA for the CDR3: TGTGCCAGCAGTACGCGGGGACAGGGGAACACTGAAGCTTTCTTT. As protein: CASSTRGQGNTEAFF.

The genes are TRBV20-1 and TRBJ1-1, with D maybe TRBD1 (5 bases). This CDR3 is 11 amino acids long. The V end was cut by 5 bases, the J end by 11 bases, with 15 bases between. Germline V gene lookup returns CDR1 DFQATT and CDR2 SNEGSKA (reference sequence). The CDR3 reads CSAGLREYAFF. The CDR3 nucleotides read TGCAGTGCTGGCCTCAGGGAGTATGCTTTCTTT.

As DNA, the CDR3 is TGTGCCAGCAGCCCGCGAGCAGGTTGGGACTATGGCTACACCTTC. The encoded protein is CASSPRAGWDYGYTF. The chain uses TRBV5-6 and TRBJ1-2; unclear D gene. The CDR3 sequence is 15 residues long. Germline lookup yields CDR1 SGHDT and CDR2 YYEEEE. Trimming pared 4 bases from V and 3 bases from J, leaving 16 bases between.

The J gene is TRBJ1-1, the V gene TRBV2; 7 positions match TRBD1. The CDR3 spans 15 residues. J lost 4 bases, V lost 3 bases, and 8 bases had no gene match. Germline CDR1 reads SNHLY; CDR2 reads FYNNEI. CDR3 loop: CASSDATGRSTEAFF. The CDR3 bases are TGTGCCAGCAGTGACGCGACAGGGAGAAGCACTGAAGCTTTCTTT.

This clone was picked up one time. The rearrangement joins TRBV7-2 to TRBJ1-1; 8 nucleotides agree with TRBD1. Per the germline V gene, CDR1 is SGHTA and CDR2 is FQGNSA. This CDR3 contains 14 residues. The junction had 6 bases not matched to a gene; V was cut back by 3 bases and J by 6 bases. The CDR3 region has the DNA TGTGCCAGCAGCTTGGACAGGGCTGGGCCTGAAGCTTTCTTT. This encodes CASSLDRAGPEAFF.

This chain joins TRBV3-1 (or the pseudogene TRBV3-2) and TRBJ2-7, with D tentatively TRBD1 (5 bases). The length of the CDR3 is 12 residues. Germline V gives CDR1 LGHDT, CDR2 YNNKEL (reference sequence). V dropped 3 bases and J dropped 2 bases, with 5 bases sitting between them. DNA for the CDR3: TGTGCCAGCAGCCACAGGGCCTACGAGCAGTACTTC. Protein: CASSHRAYEQYF.

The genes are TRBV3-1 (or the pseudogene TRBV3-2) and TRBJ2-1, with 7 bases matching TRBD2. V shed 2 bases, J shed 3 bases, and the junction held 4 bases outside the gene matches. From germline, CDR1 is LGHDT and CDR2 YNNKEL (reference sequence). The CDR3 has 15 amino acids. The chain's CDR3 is CASSQIWGGYNEQFF. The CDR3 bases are TGTGCCAGCAGCCAAATCTGGGGGGGCTACAATGAGCAGTTCTTC.

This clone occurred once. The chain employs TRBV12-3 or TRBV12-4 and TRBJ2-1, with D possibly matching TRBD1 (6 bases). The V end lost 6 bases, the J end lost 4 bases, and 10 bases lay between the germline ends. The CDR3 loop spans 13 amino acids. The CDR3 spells CASRNRVYNEQFF. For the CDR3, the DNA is TGTGCCAGCAGGAACAGGGTTTACAATGAGCAGTTCTTC.

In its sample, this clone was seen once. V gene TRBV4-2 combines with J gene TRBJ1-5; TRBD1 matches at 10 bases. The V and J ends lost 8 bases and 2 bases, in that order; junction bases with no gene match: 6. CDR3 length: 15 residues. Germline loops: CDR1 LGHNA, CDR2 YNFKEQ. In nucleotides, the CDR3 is TGTGCCAGCGCAGGGACAGGGGAGGGCAATCAGCCCCAGCATTTT. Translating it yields CASAGTGEGNQPQHF.

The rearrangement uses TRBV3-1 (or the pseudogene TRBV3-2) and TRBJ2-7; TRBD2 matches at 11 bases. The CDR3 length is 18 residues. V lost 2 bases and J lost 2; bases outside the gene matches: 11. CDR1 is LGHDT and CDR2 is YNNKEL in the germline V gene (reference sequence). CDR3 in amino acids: CASSQTGAGTSGTYEQYF. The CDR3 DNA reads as TGTGCCAGCAGCCAAACTGGAGCCGGGACTAGCGGTACCTACGAGCAGTACTTC.

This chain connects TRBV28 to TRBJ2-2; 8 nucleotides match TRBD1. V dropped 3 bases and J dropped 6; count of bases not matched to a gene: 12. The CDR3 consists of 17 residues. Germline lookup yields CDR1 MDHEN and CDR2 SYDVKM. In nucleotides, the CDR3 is TGTGCCAGCAGTTTTGGAGAAGACAGGGGTGGGCCCGGGGAGCTGTTTTTT. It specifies CASSFGEDRGGPGELFF.